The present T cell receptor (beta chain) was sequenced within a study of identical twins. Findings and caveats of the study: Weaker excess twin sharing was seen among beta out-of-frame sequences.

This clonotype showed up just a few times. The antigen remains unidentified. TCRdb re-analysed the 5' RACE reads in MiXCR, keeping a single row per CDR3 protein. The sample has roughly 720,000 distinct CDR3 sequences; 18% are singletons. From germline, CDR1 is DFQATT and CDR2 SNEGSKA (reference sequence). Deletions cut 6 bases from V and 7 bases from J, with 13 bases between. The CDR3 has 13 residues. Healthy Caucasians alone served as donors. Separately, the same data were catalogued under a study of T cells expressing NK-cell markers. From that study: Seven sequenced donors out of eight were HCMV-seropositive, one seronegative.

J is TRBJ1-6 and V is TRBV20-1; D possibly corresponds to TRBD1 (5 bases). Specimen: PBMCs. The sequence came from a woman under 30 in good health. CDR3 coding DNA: TGCAGTGCAACCGGGACGGTAAATTCACCCCTCCACTTT. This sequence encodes CSATGTVNSPLHF.